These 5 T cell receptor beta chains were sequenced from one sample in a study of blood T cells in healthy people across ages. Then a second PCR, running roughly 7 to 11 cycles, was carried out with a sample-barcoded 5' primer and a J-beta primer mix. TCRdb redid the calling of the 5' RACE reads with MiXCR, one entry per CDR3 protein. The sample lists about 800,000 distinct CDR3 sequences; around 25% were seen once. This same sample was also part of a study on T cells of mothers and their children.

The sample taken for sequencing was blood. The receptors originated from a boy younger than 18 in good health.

CDR3 protein: CATSRGPNSPLHF. The CDR3 DNA reads TGTGCCACCAGCCGCGGTCCCAATTCACCCCTCCACTTT. V usage is TRBV15 and J usage is TRBJ1-6; no definite D call. CDR3 length: 13 amino acids. The V and J ends lost 5 bases and 7 bases respectively, with 9 bases between them. The germline V gene has CDR1 LNHNV and CDR2 YYDKDF (reference sequence).

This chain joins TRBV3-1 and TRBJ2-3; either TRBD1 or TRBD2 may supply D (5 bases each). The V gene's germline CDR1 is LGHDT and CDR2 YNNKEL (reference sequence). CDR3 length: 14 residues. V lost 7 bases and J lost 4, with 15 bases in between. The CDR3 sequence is CASKRQRGADTQYF. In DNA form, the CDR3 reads TGTGCCAGCAAAAGACAGAGAGGGGCAGATACGCAGTATTTT.

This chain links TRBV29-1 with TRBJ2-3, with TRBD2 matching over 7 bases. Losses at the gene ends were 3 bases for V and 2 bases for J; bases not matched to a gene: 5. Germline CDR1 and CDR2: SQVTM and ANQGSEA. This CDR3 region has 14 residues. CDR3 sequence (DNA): TGCAGCGTTGAGGTAGCGGGCACCACAGATACGCAGTATTTT. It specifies CSVEVAGTTDTQYF.

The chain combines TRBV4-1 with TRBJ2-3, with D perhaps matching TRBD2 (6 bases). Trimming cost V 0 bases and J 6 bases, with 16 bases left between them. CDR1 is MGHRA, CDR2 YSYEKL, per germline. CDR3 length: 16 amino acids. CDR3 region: CASSQESTSIRDTQYF. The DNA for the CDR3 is TGCGCCAGCAGCCAAGAGTCCACTAGCATCCGCGATACGCAGTATTTT.

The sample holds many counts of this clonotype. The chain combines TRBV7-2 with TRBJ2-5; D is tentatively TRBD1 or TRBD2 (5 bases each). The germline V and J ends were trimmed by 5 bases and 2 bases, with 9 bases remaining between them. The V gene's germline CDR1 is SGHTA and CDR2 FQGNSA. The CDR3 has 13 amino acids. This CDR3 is CASSGTPQETQYF. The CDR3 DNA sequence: TGTGCCAGCAGCGGGACCCCACAAGAGACCCAGTACTTC. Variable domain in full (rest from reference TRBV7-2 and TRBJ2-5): GAGVSQSPSNKVTEKGKDVELRCDPISGHTALYWYRQSLGQGLEFLIYFQGNSAPDKSGLPSDRFSAERTGGSVSTLTIQRTQQEDSAVYLCASSGTPQETQYFGPGTRLLVL.